These 26 T cell receptor beta chains were all obtained from the same sample, sequenced in a study of T cell responses to AZD1222 COVID-19 vaccine. Produced via immunoSEQ multiplex PCR; TCRdb's table is partial and in-frame only. The sample yields some 190,000 clones, 90% to 95% seen once. The material sequenced was peripheral blood, taken 28 days after the second dose of the MenACWY control vaccine. Every receptor here comes from an adult who received the MenACWY meningococcal vaccine as a control.

J is TRBJ1-1 and V is TRBV12-3 or TRBV12-4; TRBD1 might be the D (6 bases). V was clipped by 5 bases and J by 5 bases, with 12 bases between them. The CDR3 extends over 13 amino acids. The DNA for the CDR3 is TGTGCCAGCAGTAAAGGGGGTTGGACTGAAGCTTTCTTT. It translates to CASSKGGWTEAFF.

The chain is built from TRBV7-9 and TRBJ1-4; 7 bases map to TRBD1. The CDR3 runs 13 residues. The V segment lost 5 bases and the J segment 6 bases; nucleotides outside the gene matches: 3. The V gene's germline CDR1 is SEHNR and CDR2 FQNEAQ (reference sequence). The CDR3 DNA sequence: TGTGCCAGCAGCCCGGGACAGTATGAAAAACTGTTTTTT. The encoded protein is CASSPGQYEKLFF.

The V call is TRBV15, the J call TRBJ2-7; perhaps TRBD2 as D (5 bases). The CDR3 consists of 11 residues. CDR1 is LNHNV, CDR2 YYDKDF, per germline (reference sequence). The CDR3: CAMGIGNEQYF. CDR3 DNA: TGTGCTATGGGGATCGGGAACGAGCAGTACTTC. Full variable domain (rest looked up from reference TRBV15 and TRBJ2-7): DAMVIQNPRYQVTQFGKPVTLSCSQTLNHNVMYWYQQKSSQAPKLLFHYYDKDFNNEADTPDNFQSRRPNTSFCFLDIRSPGLGDTAMYLCAMGIGNEQYFGPGTRLTVT.

The rearrangement joins TRBV5-6 to TRBJ1-6; tentative D call: TRBD1 (6 bases). Trimming cost V 4 bases and J 9 bases, with 14 bases left between them. Germline V gene lookup returns CDR1 SGHDT and CDR2 YYEEEE. This CDR3 has 14 residues. In nucleotides, the CDR3 is TGTGCCAGCAGCCAACAGGGTTTTCTTTCACCCCTCCACTTT. Amino acid sequence: CASSQQGFLSPLHF.

The CDR3 sequence: CASSQEPGHGIYEQYF. The CDR3 bases are TGTGCCAGCAGCCAAGAGCCGGGACACGGGATTTACGAGCAGTACTTC. The chain couples TRBV3-1 (or the pseudogene TRBV3-2) to TRBJ2-7; the D gene is possibly TRBD1 (6 bases). The CDR3 covers 16 residues. Germline V gene sequence: CDR1 LGHDT, CDR2 YNNKEL (reference sequence). V lost 0 bases to trimming and J lost 4 bases, with 16 bases between them.

The chain carries TRBV3-1 (or the pseudogene TRBV3-2) and TRBJ1-3; no definite D call. The CDR3 spans 15 residues. Germline loops: CDR1 LGHDT, CDR2 YNNKEL (reference sequence). The V end was cut by 0 bases, the J end by 2 bases, with 8 bases between. This CDR3 reads CASSQEPGAGNTIYF. CDR3 sequence (DNA): TGTGCCAGCAGCCAAGAGCCCGGGGCTGGAAACACCATATATTTT.

The V gene is TRBV5-4, the J gene TRBJ2-3; D remains unclear. Germline lookup yields CDR1 SGHNT and CDR2 YYREEE (reference sequence). The CDR3 has 14 residues. V was trimmed by 0 bases and J by 6 bases, leaving 11 bases between them. Here the CDR3 DNA reads TGTGCCAGCAGCTTGGGGCGTAGCAGGGATACGCAGTATTTT. This codes for CASSLGRSRDTQYF.

This clone has a single count. The chain employs TRBV28 and TRBJ2-3; D is undetermined. The germline CDR1 and CDR2 sequences are MDHEN and SYDVKM. V lost 6 bases, J lost 1 base, and 11 bases lay in between. This CDR3 region has 14 residues. CDR3 nucleotide sequence: TGTGCCAGCAGGCCGGGTACCCGCACAGATACGCAGTATTTT. Amino acid sequence: CASRPGTRTDTQYF.

The V call is TRBV4-3, the J call TRBJ1-3, with D possibly being TRBD1 (5 bases). Germline V gene data show CDR1 as LGHNA and CDR2 as YSLEER. The CDR3 length is 14 residues. V was cut by 0 bases and J by 5 bases, with 8 bases left in between. CDR3 in DNA: TGCGCCAGCAGCCAAGACAGGGAACGAAACACCATATATTTT. It yields the protein CASSQDRERNTIYF.

This chain links TRBV19 with TRBJ2-7; D might be TRBD1 (6 bases). Germline V lookup: CDR1 LNHDA, CDR2 SQIVND (reference sequence). Trimming stripped 4 bases from V and 2 bases from J, with 15 bases between. The CDR3 runs to 15 residues. The CDR3 region is CASSKTDRLTYEQYF. In nucleotides, the CDR3 is TGTGCCAGTAGTAAAACCGACAGGCTGACCTACGAGCAGTACTTC.

This clone occurred once. The chain uses TRBV27 and TRBJ1-5, with D unclear. Germline V gene data show CDR1 as MNHEY and CDR2 as SMNVEV (reference sequence). Trimming pared 7 bases from V and 2 bases from J, leaving 18 bases between. The CDR3 sequence is 16 residues long. This CDR3 reads CASKSRGGRGNQPQHF. The CDR3 coding sequence is TGTGCCAGCAAGTCCCGAGGAGGAAGGGGCAATCAGCCCCAGCATTTT.

The chain employs TRBV18 and TRBJ1-2; perhaps TRBD1 as D (5 bases). The CDR3 spans 13 residues. Trimming took off 5 bases at V and 1 base at J, with 8 bases between the two ends. Per the germline V gene, CDR1 is KGHSH and CDR2 is LQKENI. The CDR3 DNA sequence: TGTGCCAGCTCAAGGGACTTTAACTATGGCTACACCTTC. Translated: CASSRDFNYGYTF.

This clone was counted between two and nine times. The chain combines TRBV11-2 with TRBJ2-7, with a possible D match to TRBD1 (6 bases). Between the trimmed V and J ends, which lost 6 bases and 1 base, there was a span of 16 bases. Germline V gives CDR1 SGHAT, CDR2 FQNNGV. The CDR3 runs to 15 residues. In nucleotides, the CDR3 is TGTGCCAGCAGGCAGTTACAGGGTTTGTCCTACGAGCAGTACTTC. Translated, it gives CASRQLQGLSYEQYF.

This chain connects TRBV24-1 to TRBJ2-1, with unresolved D. CDR1 KGHDR and CDR2 SFDVKD come from the germline V gene. The CDR3 has 12 residues. The V and J ends lost 3 bases and 6 bases respectively, with 5 bases between them. The CDR3 DNA follows: TGTGCCACCAGTGATCCCGGCAATGAGCAGTTCTTC. Protein sequence: CATSDPGNEQFF.

V and J are TRBV7-3 and TRBJ2-1; the D gene is possibly TRBD2 (7 bases). V was shortened by 1 base and J by 7 bases, with 14 bases between the two germline ends. CDR1 SGHTA and CDR2 FQGTGA come from the germline V gene. The CDR3 consists of 15 residues. The CDR3 sequence is CASSLNGLGGNEQFF. The CDR3 DNA is TGTGCCAGCAGCTTAAACGGACTAGGGGGGAATGAGCAGTTCTTC.

The genes are TRBV19 and TRBJ2-7; 7 bases align to TRBD2. Germline values: CDR1 LNHDA, CDR2 SQIVND (reference sequence). This CDR3 is built from 13 residues. Germline trimming cut 5 bases from V and 1 base from J; bases unmatched to any gene: 2. This CDR3 is CASSSGGSYEQYF. As DNA, the CDR3 is TGTGCCAGTAGTTCCGGGGGGTCCTACGAGCAGTACTTC.

As concerns this clone: Other DNA sequences from this sample encode an identical CDR3 as well. This sequence joins TRBV9 and TRBJ2-3; D gene uncertain. This CDR3 is built from 14 residues. Trimming pared 0 bases from V and 2 bases from J, leaving 7 bases between. The germline CDR1 and CDR2 sequences are SGDLS and YYNGEE. The chain's CDR3 is CASSVDGSTDTQYF. Written as DNA, the CDR3 is TGTGCCAGCAGCGTAGATGGATCCACAGATACGCAGTATTTT.

This chain uses TRBV9 with TRBJ1-4, with no clear D. With 3 bases removed from V and 0 bases from J, the gap between germline ends came to 12 bases. CDR1 is SGDLS, CDR2 YYNGEE, per germline. The CDR3 is 16 residues long. The CDR3 sequence: CASSDGPHATNEKLFF. For the CDR3, the DNA is TGTGCCAGCAGCGACGGACCCCATGCAACTAATGAAAAACTGTTTTTT. The variable domain in full, completed from reference TRBV9 and TRBJ1-4, reads DSGVTQTPKHLITATGQRVTLRCSPRSGDLSVYWYQQSLDQGLQFLIQYYNGEERAKGNILERFSAQQFPDLHSELNLSSLELGDSALYFCASSDGPHATNEKLFFGSGTQLSVL.

The CDR3 sequence: CASRVVQVNTGELFF. CDR3 nucleotides: TGTGCCAGCAGGGTCGTCCAGGTGAACACCGGGGAGCTGTTTTTT. The chain couples TRBV2 to TRBJ2-2; D unresolved. From germline, CDR1 is SNHLY and CDR2 FYNNEI. Deletions cut 6 bases from V and 1 base from J, with 12 bases between. This CDR3 contains 15 residues.

The V and J genes are TRBV27 and TRBJ1-6; tentative D call: TRBD1 (6 bases). Deletions cut 3 bases from V and 3 bases from J, with 15 bases between. This CDR3 contains 17 residues. Germline V CDR1 and CDR2: MNHEY, SMNVEV (reference sequence). This chain's CDR3 is CASSLEGGRNYNSPLHF. CDR3 in DNA: TGTGCCAGCAGTTTGGAGGGGGGCCGGAACTATAATTCACCCCTCCACTTT.

The chain carries TRBV5-4 and TRBJ2-5, with 7 bases lining up with TRBD2. The V and J ends lost 0 bases and 2 bases, in that order; junction bases with no gene match: 7. The CDR3 totals 16 residues. Germline assignment: CDR1 SGHNT and CDR2 YYREEE (reference sequence). CDR3 residues: CASSLVPSGTQETQYF. CDR3 DNA: TGTGCCAGCAGCTTGGTCCCTAGCGGTACTCAAGAGACCCAGTACTTC.

The chain has TRBV28 and TRBJ2-3, with a possible D match to TRBD2 (5 bases). This CDR3 is built from 16 residues. In germline, CDR1 is MDHEN, CDR2 SYDVKM. Trimming cost V 2 bases and J 0 bases, with 12 bases left between them. For the CDR3, the DNA is TGTGCCAGCAGTTTAATATCAGCGGAGAGCACAGATACGCAGTATTTT. Its protein product is CASSLISAESTDTQYF.

The chain has TRBV7-3 and TRBJ2-3; TRBD2 is a possible D gene (5 bases). Looked up from germline, CDR1 is SGHTA and CDR2 is FQGTGA. The CDR3 has 14 amino acids. V was clipped by 2 bases and J by 3 bases, with 9 bases between them. The CDR3 DNA follows: TGTGCCAGCAGCTTAGGCCGGGGTACAGATACGCAGTATTTT. Its translation: CASSLGRGTDTQYF.

The rearrangement joins TRBV19 to TRBJ1-2, with 7 positions matching TRBD1. This CDR3 has 18 amino acids. Germline loops: CDR1 LNHDA, CDR2 SQIVND (reference sequence). Trimming removed 7 bases from V and 4 bases from J; junction bases left unmatched: 21. CDR3 sequence (DNA): TGTGCCAGTATCTCTGAAGGGGGACAGACGAGAGAGTTCTATGGCTACACCTTC. It translates to CASISEGGQTREFYGYTF.

This sequence joins TRBV21-1 and TRBJ2-5. TRBV21-1 is reported as a pseudogene. The CDR3 contains 13 residues. CDR3 loop: CATQVGDGETQYF. Written as DNA, the CDR3 is TGTGCCACCCAAGTGGGGGACGGTGAGACCCAGTACTTC.

The chain employs TRBV6-2 or TRBV6-3 and TRBJ2-7, with D uncertain. The germline V and J ends were trimmed by 2 bases and 2 bases, with 7 bases remaining between them. The CDR3 is 13 amino acids. Germline CDR1 reads MNHEY; CDR2 reads SVGEGT. In DNA form, the CDR3 reads TGTGCCAGCAGTTACGCCAGGACCTACGAGCAGTACTTC. Its protein is CASSYARTYEQYF.